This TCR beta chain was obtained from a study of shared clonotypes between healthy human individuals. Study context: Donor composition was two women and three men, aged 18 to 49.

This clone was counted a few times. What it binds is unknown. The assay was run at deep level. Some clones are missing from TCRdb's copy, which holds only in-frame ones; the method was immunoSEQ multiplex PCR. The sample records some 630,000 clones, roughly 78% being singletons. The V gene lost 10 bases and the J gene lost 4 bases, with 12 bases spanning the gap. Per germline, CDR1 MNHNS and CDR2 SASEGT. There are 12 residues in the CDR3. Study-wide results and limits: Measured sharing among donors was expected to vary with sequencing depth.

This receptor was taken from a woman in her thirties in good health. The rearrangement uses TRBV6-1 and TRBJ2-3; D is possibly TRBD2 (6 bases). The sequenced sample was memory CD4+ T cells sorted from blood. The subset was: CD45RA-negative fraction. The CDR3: CATRGSPDTQYF. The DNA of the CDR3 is TGTGCCACCCGGGGGTCCCCAGATACGCAGTATTTT.